Listed below are T cell receptor beta chains from one sample, sequenced in a study of blood T cells in healthy people across ages. Each CDR3 protein gets one entry after TCRdb re-called the 5' RACE reads with MiXCR. This repertoire shows just over 1 million distinct CDR3 sequences, more than 40% found once; its top ten account for under 20%. The sequencing input was blood. Receptor source: a woman aged 55-69 years in good health. Each CDR3 is given with its conserved first and last residue. Each record gives: CDR3 length, J gene, V gene, CDR3 protein.

CDR3 length: 10; J gene: TRBJ2-5; V gene: TRBV29-1; CDR3 protein: CSVGKNEQYF
CDR3 length: 14; J gene: TRBJ2-1; V gene: TRBV12-3/TRBV12-4; CDR3 protein: CASSFANFYNEQFF
CDR3 length: 12; J gene: TRBJ1-5; V gene: TRBV29-1; CDR3 protein: CSVGAGNQPQHF
CDR3 length: 13; J gene: TRBJ1-2; V gene: TRBV2; CDR3 protein: CASSELGGYGYTF
CDR3 length: 14; J gene: TRBJ1-2; V gene: TRBV27; CDR3 protein: CASSLNAFNYGYTF
CDR3 length: 17; J gene: TRBJ2-2; V gene: TRBV3-1; CDR3 protein: CASSHSLRDSRGRELFF
CDR3 length: 14; J gene: TRBJ1-6; V gene: TRBV14; CDR3 protein: CASGHPGGNSPLHF
CDR3 length: 16; J gene: TRBJ2-2; V gene: TRBV12-3/TRBV12-4; CDR3 protein: CASSWLAGGITGELFF
CDR3 length: 11; J gene: TRBJ2-1; V gene: TRBV29-1; CDR3 protein: CSGLAYNEQFF
CDR3 length: 15; J gene: TRBJ1-1; V gene: TRBV3-1; CDR3 protein: CASSRAVQAGTEAFF
CDR3 length: 15; J gene: TRBJ2-7; V gene: TRBV11-1; CDR3 protein: CASSSSPPAFDEQYF
CDR3 length: 14; J gene: .; V gene: TRBV14; CDR3 protein: CASSQDGGLYEQYF
CDR3 length: 16; J gene: TRBJ2-3; V gene: TRBV4-1; CDR3 protein: CASSQEVSYMADTQYF
CDR3 length: 16; J gene: TRBJ2-2; V gene: TRBV5-1; CDR3 protein: CASSLGLAGSTGELFF
CDR3 length: 14; J gene: TRBJ2-4; V gene: TRBV20-1; CDR3 protein: CSAEDRGYMNIQYF
CDR3 length: 12; J gene: TRBJ2-3; V gene: TRBV3-1; CDR3 protein: CASTWVHDTQYF
CDR3 length: 12; J gene: TRBJ2-7; V gene: TRBV3-1; CDR3 protein: CASSPSGYEQYF
CDR3 length: 14; J gene: TRBJ2-3; V gene: TRBV6-5; CDR3 protein: CASGPGLATDTQYF
CDR3 length: 13; J gene: TRBJ1-5; V gene: TRBV29-1; CDR3 protein: CSVEEESNQPQHF
CDR3 length: 15; J gene: TRBJ2-7; V gene: TRBV6-5; CDR3 protein: CASSPSPSGNYEQYF
CDR3 length: 16; J gene: TRBJ1-5; V gene: TRBV12-3/TRBV12-4; CDR3 protein: CASSLMATRLNQPQHF
CDR3 length: 11; J gene: TRBJ2-7; V gene: TRBV28; CDR3 protein: CASSLTYEQYF
CDR3 length: 15; J gene: TRBJ2-3; V gene: TRBV12-3/TRBV12-4; CDR3 protein: CASRAASGHTDTQYF
CDR3 length: 13; J gene: .; V gene: TRBV7-9; CDR3 protein: CASSEGQGHEQYF
CDR3 length: 13; J gene: TRBJ2-5; V gene: TRBV3-1; CDR3 protein: CASSQGQGKTQYF
CDR3 length: 15; J gene: TRBJ2-7; V gene: TRBV7-9; CDR3 protein: CASSFGQGLYNEQYF
CDR3 length: 14; J gene: TRBJ2-7; V gene: TRBV27; CDR3 protein: CASTQGAGVHEQYF
CDR3 length: 16; J gene: TRBJ2-1; V gene: TRBV5-1; CDR3 protein: CASSFFGTGSYNEQFF